The entry that follows covers one T cell receptor beta chain sequence. This sample was included in a study of blood T cell repertoires in COVID-19. Study context: PBMCs, B-cell-depleted T cells, or T cells were the source of the cDNA or gDNA that made up the material.

Only in-frame clones appear in the TCRdb table, and some are missing; sequencing was by immunoSEQ multiplex PCR. The sample contains around 80,000 clones, approximately 80% of which appear only once. Per germline, CDR1 DFQATT and CDR2 SNEGSKA (reference sequence). The length of the CDR3 is 11 residues. This TCR derives from an elderly woman with acute or convalescent COVID-19. The rearrangement joins TRBV20-1 to TRBJ2-3; unclear D gene. Sequencing input: peripheral blood. CDR3 sequence (DNA): TGCTCACTATTAAAGACAGATACGCAGTATTTT. Its protein is CSLLKTDTQYF.